The 9 T cell receptor beta chains in this list originate from one sample, sequenced in a study of cytomegalovirus exposure and HLA in healthy donors (dated by TCRdb to about 2017). Libraries were built with the immunoSEQ multiplex PCR assay. For the multiplex PCR, a mixture combining 60 forward primers for TCR Vbeta segments and 13 reverse primers for TCR Jbeta segments was used. TCRdb retrieved this table from immuneACCESS and kept in-frame rearrangements only. Not all clones are present; in checked studies, unresolved V genes account for under half, and no reason is known for the remainder. This sample gives 150,000 to 200,000 clones in total; roughly 87% of them show up just once. The ten largest clones represent around 1% of the sample. What was sequenced was PBMCs. Receptors were obtained from a boy between 2 and 10 years old in good health and CMV-seronegative.

The V and J genes are TRBV27 and TRBJ1-2, with 8 bases that match TRBD1. Germline trimming cut 3 bases from V and 3 bases from J; bases unmatched to any gene: 12. Germline assignment: CDR1 MNHEY and CDR2 SMNVEV (reference sequence). The CDR3 is made up of 17 amino acids. The CDR3 DNA reads TGTGCCAGCAGTTTTCGGGCGAGACAGACAGGGGACTATGGCTACACCTTC. This sequence encodes CASSFRARQTGDYGYTF.

The chain employs TRBV2 and TRBJ2-1; 9 nucleotides match TRBD2. CDR1 is SNHLY, CDR2 FYNNEI, per germline. This CDR3 is built from 15 residues. V was pared by 5 bases and J by 4 bases, with 6 bases of the junction left unmatched. Written as DNA, the CDR3 is TGTGCCAGCAGTAGGCGCCTAGCGGGGTACAATGAGCAGTTCTTC. As protein: CASSRRLAGYNEQFF.

The V gene is TRBV18, the J gene TRBJ2-7; 7 nucleotides align to TRBD2. J lost 5 bases, V lost 10 bases, and 14 bases had no gene match. The CDR3 has 14 residues. Looked up from germline, CDR1 is KGHSH and CDR2 is LQKENI. CDR3 sequence reads: CATSGREGQDEQYF. The DNA of the CDR3 is TGTGCCACCTCGGGGAGGGAGGGCCAGGACGAGCAGTACTTC.

The chain combines TRBV15 with TRBJ2-1; 10 bases are shared with TRBD1. Germline V gene data show CDR1 as LNHNV and CDR2 as YYDKDF (reference sequence). The CDR3 runs to 17 residues. V trimming: 5 bases; J trimming: 8 bases; junction bases outside the gene matches: 15. The chain's CDR3 is CATSARDRGWREDEQFF. CDR3 in DNA: TGTGCCACCAGCGCCCGGGACAGGGGTTGGAGGGAGGATGAGCAGTTCTTC.

The chain links TRBV28 to TRBJ2-5, with 10 bases identical to TRBD1. Germline CDR1 MDHEN, CDR2 SYDVKM. The V segment lost 6 bases and the J segment 4 bases; nucleotides outside the gene matches: 8. There are 15 residues in the CDR3. The CDR3, as DNA: TGTGCCAGCAGCCCGGCCGGGACAGGGGTAGAGACCCAGTACTTC. Translated, it gives CASSPAGTGVETQYF. The variable domain in full, completed from reference TRBV28 and TRBJ2-5, reads DVKVTQSSRYLVKRTGEKVFLECVQDMDHENMFWYRQDPGLGLRLIYFSYDVKMKEKGDIPEGYSVSREKKERFSLILESASTNQTSMYLCASSPAGTGVETQYFGPGTRLLVL.

V and J are TRBV28 and TRBJ1-5; no clear D gene. Trimming stripped 4 bases from V and 7 bases from J, with 8 bases between. Per germline, CDR1 MDHEN and CDR2 SYDVKM. The length of the CDR3 is 12 residues. CDR3 amino acids: CASSSVRQPQHF. Here the CDR3 DNA reads TGTGCCAGCAGTTCCGTCAGGCAGCCCCAGCATTTT.

This chain uses TRBV6-1 with TRBJ2-7, with D maybe TRBD2 (5 bases). V lost 2 bases, J lost 7 bases, and 12 bases lay in between. Germline lookup yields CDR1 MNHNS and CDR2 SASEGT. This CDR3 spans 13 amino acids. CDR3 nucleotides: TGTGCCAGCAGTGAATACGGGGTTCCTGAGCAGTACTTC. Translated: CASSEYGVPEQYF.

The chain links TRBV6-5 to TRBJ2-7; 8 nucleotides match TRBD2. V dropped 5 bases and J dropped 6; count of bases not matched to a gene: 9. The CDR3 has 14 residues. Germline V CDR1 and CDR2: MNHEY, SVGAGI. The CDR3 nucleotides read TGTGCCAGCAGTCCCCCCGGGACTAGTGGCGAGCAGTACTTC. This codes for CASSPPGTSGEQYF.

This clone has only a few counts. CDR3 DNA sequence: TGCGCCAGCAGCCAAGGTGATAGGCAGTTCTTC. This translates into CASSQGDRQFF. The chain employs TRBV4-1 and TRBJ2-1; the D is unclear. From germline, CDR1 is MGHRA and CDR2 YSYEKL. The CDR3 extends over 11 amino acids. The germline V and J ends were trimmed by 1 base and 12 bases, with 7 bases remaining between them.